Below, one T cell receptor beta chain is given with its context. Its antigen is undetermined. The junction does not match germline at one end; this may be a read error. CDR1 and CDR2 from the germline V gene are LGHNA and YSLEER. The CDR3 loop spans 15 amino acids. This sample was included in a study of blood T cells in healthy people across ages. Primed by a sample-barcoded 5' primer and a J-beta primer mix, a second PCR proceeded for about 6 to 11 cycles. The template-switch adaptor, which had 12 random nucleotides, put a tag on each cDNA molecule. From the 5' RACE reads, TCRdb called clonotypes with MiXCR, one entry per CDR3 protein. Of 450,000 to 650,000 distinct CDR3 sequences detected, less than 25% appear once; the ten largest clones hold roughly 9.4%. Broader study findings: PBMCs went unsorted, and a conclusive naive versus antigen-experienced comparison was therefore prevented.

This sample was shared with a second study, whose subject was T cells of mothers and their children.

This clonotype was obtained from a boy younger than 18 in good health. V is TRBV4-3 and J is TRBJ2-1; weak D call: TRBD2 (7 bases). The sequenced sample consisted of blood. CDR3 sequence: CASSQLRQATSPIFF. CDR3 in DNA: TGCGCCAGCAGCCAATTACGACAGGCGACTAGCCCCATTTTTTTC.